The 29 T cell receptor beta chains listed next were all sequenced from one sample in a study of blood T cell repertoires in COVID-19. Sequencing was performed with immunoSEQ multiplex PCR; in TCRdb, only in-frame clones are kept and a portion is missing. The repertoire holds 95,000 to 150,000 clones, with 65% to 90% as singletons. Sequencing input: peripheral blood. The receptors were sampled from an older man with active or convalescent COVID-19.

V gene TRBV9 combines with J gene TRBJ2-2, with a possible D match to TRBD2 (6 bases). The CDR3 loop spans 15 amino acids. The germline V and J ends were trimmed by 5 bases and 1 base, with 12 bases remaining between them. Germline V gene lookup returns CDR1 SGDLS and CDR2 YYNGEE. Written as DNA, the CDR3 is TGTGCCAGCAGGAGAGGGACTTTGAACACCGGGGAGCTGTTTTTT. This gives the protein CASRRGTLNTGELFF.

This chain links TRBV19 with TRBJ2-3, with 11 bases matching TRBD1. The CDR3 runs 14 residues. V lost 6 bases and J lost 4; bases outside the gene matches: 3. CDR1 and CDR2 from the germline V gene are LNHDA and SQIVND (reference sequence). CDR3 sequence (DNA): TGTGCCAGTAGGGACAGGGGGCGTTCAGATACGCAGTATTTT. This encodes CASRDRGRSDTQYF.

A single count supports this clone. The gene calls are TRBV14 and TRBJ1-2; no clear D. CDR1 and CDR2 from the germline V gene are SGHDN and FVKESK. This CDR3 is 15 amino acids long. Between the trimmed V and J ends, which lost 3 bases and 2 bases, there was a span of 13 bases. In DNA form, the CDR3 reads TGTGCCAGCAGCCACCCTGGGCGGGAAAACTATGGCTACACCTTC. Translated, it gives CASSHPGRENYGYTF.

The V gene is TRBV19, the J gene TRBJ1-1; TRBD1 is a possible D gene (5 bases). The CDR3 is 14 residues long. Between the trimmed V and J ends, which lost 2 bases and 4 bases, there was a span of 11 bases. Germline V gene data show CDR1 as LNHDA and CDR2 as SQIVND (reference sequence). CDR3 nucleotide sequence: TGTGCCAGTAGTATAACTCTCGGGGGCACTGAAGCTTTCTTT. As protein: CASSITLGGTEAFF.

This chain uses TRBV2 with TRBJ1-2; 7 positions agree with TRBD1. After removal of 8 bases from V and 2 bases from J, the junction contained 8 bases not matched to a gene. CDR1 is SNHLY, CDR2 FYNNEI, per germline. This CDR3 is 14 amino acids long. DNA of the CDR3: TGTGCCAGCCGGGACCAGACAGGGAACTATGGCTACACCTTC. The encoded protein is CASRDQTGNYGYTF.

The CDR3 DNA follows: TGTGCCAGCTCCCTCACCGGGACTAGCGGGGGAGCGGGGCAGTTCTTC. Residues: CASSLTGTSGGAGQFF. This sequence joins TRBV7-3 and TRBJ2-1, with 14 nucleotides matching TRBD2. The germline V gene has CDR1 SGHTA and CDR2 FQGTGA. V shed 8 bases and J 12 bases; nucleotides not matched to a gene: 15. The CDR3 contains 16 residues.

V and J are TRBV10-3 and TRBJ1-3; 7 bases match TRBD1. CDR1 and CDR2 (germline): ENHRY, SYGVKD. The CDR3 is 16 residues long. The V and J ends lost 5 bases and 0 bases, in that order; junction bases with no gene match: 7. The CDR3 bases are TGTGCCATCAGTTTTCCCCCAGGGGGCTCTGGAAACACCATATATTTT. Translated: CAISFPPGGSGNTIYF.

This clone was detected only once. The chain is built from TRBV21-1 and TRBJ1-6. TRBV21-1 is annotated as a pseudogene. The CDR3 spans 12 residues. CDR3 loop: CASSNGDSPLHF. The CDR3 bases are TGTGCCAGCAGCAACGGGGATTCACCCCTCCACTTT.

The rearrangement joins TRBV19 to TRBJ2-7, with TRBD1 as a possible D gene (5 bases). Germline V lookup: CDR1 LNHDA, CDR2 SQIVND (reference sequence). The length of the CDR3 is 14 residues. V lost 3 bases, J lost 6 bases, and 15 bases lay in between. The CDR3 region has the DNA TGTGCCAGTAGTATTCAGGGCTTGAGTGGCGAGCAGTACTTC. It translates to CASSIQGLSGEQYF.

The chain combines TRBV6-5 with TRBJ2-7; no clear D gene. Trimming pared 6 bases from V and 0 bases from J, leaving 15 bases between. This CDR3 spans 15 amino acids. Germline V gene lookup returns CDR1 MNHEY and CDR2 SVGAGI. The CDR3 region is CASRRGVLGSYEQYF. CDR3 DNA sequence: TGTGCCAGCAGGAGAGGCGTCCTCGGCTCCTACGAGCAGTACTTC.

Written as DNA, the CDR3 is TGTGCCAGCAGCCGGGAGGGCCCCGGGGAGCTGTTTTTT. Protein product: CASSREGPGELFF. The chain combines TRBV9 with TRBJ2-2, with TRBD2 identical over 8 bases. Per the germline V gene, CDR1 is SGDLS and CDR2 is YYNGEE. There are 13 residues in the CDR3. With V trimmed by 4 bases and J by 6 bases, 2 bases remained unmatched. Variable domain in full (rest from reference TRBV9 and TRBJ2-2): DSGVTQTPKHLITATGQRVTLRCSPRSGDLSVYWYQQSLDQGLQFLIQYYNGEERAKGNILERFSAQQFPDLHSELNLSSLELGDSALYFCASSREGPGELFFGEGSRLTVL.

The chain combines TRBV28 with TRBJ1-2; TRBD1 agrees at 9 bases. Losses at the gene ends were 7 bases for V and 2 bases for J; bases not matched to a gene: 5. CDR3 length: 14 amino acids. Per the germline V gene, CDR1 is MDHEN and CDR2 is SYDVKM. The CDR3 region is CASTKQGANYGYTF. The CDR3 DNA reads as TGTGCCAGCACCAAACAGGGGGCCAACTATGGCTACACCTTC.

The chain joins TRBV11-2 to TRBJ2-3; no clear D gene. The CDR3 totals 14 residues. Per germline, CDR1 SGHAT and CDR2 FQNNGV. Trimming took off 2 bases at V and 1 base at J, with 7 bases between the two ends. The CDR3 here is CASSLTPRTDTQYF. In DNA, the CDR3 is TGTGCCAGCAGCTTAACACCGCGCACAGATACGCAGTATTTT. The full variable domain, its missing parts supplied by reference TRBV11-2 and TRBJ2-3, is EAGVAQSPRYKIIEKRQSVAFWCNPISGHATLYWYQQILGQGPKLLIQFQNNGVVDDSQLPKDRFSAERLKGVDSTLKIQPAKLEDSAVYLCASSLTPRTDTQYFGPGTRLTVL.

This clone was detected only once. The genes are TRBV2 and TRBJ2-2, with 10 bases lining up with TRBD2. Per the germline V gene, CDR1 is SNHLY and CDR2 is FYNNEI. V was clipped by 0 bases and J by 4 bases; unmatched bases: 8. The length of the CDR3 is 18 residues. This CDR3 reads CASSEARAGGPRTGELFF. The CDR3 coding sequence is TGTGCCAGCAGTGAAGCAAGAGCGGGAGGGCCCCGCACCGGGGAGCTGTTTTTT.

The chain carries TRBV7-8 and TRBJ1-3; D is uncertain. The CDR3 is 17 amino acids. The V end was cut by 5 bases, the J end by 0 bases, with 17 bases between. CDR1 and CDR2 (germline): SGHVS, FQNEAQ. CDR3 sequence reads: CASSPGGGPLSGNTIYF. The CDR3 nucleotides are TGTGCCAGCAGCCCGGGAGGAGGGCCTCTCTCTGGAAACACCATATATTTT.

The chain is built from TRBV5-1 and TRBJ2-1, with 10 bases aligning to TRBD2. The CDR3 covers 16 residues. Germline assignment: CDR1 SGHRS and CDR2 YFSETQ. V was clipped by 0 bases and J by 5 bases; unmatched bases: 5. The CDR3 coding sequence is TGCGCCAGCAGCTTGGGCGCTGGACTAGCGGACAATGAGCAGTTCTTC. It translates to CASSLGAGLADNEQFF.

This clone was counted a few times. This chain uses TRBV4-1 with TRBJ2-7; 7 bases align to TRBD1. V dropped 1 base and J dropped 1; count of bases not matched to a gene: 7. Per the germline V gene, CDR1 is MGHRA and CDR2 is YSYEKL. This CDR3 is 16 amino acids long. CDR3: CASSQAAGRGSYEQYF. The CDR3 DNA reads as TGCGCCAGCAGCCAAGCGGCGGGCAGGGGGTCCTACGAGCAGTACTTC.

The chain joins TRBV19 to TRBJ1-2; D ambiguous. Germline V gene lookup returns CDR1 LNHDA and CDR2 SQIVND (reference sequence). The CDR3 totals 15 residues. V was clipped by 2 bases and J by 7 bases, with 17 bases between them. The CDR3 nucleotides read TGTGCCAGTAGTATATTCGGTTCGCCCTCCCCTGGCTACACCTTC. Its protein is CASSIFGSPSPGYTF.

The V call is TRBV15, the J call TRBJ2-7, with D uncertain. There are 14 residues in the CDR3. The V end lost 1 base, the J end lost 6 bases, and 13 bases lay between the germline ends. Germline CDR1 is LNHNV and CDR2 is YYDKDF (reference sequence). CDR3 DNA sequence: TGTGCCACCAGCAGAGCTACCCCGAAGAGCGAGCAGTACTTC. Translating gives CATSRATPKSEQYF.

This chain uses TRBV9 with TRBJ2-5, with D perhaps TRBD2 (6 bases). Trimming cost V 1 base and J 1 base, with 8 bases left between them. Germline V gene lookup returns CDR1 SGDLS and CDR2 YYNGEE. This CDR3 spans 14 amino acids. This CDR3 reads CASSVLGGQETQYF. Here the CDR3 DNA reads TGTGCCAGCAGCGTACTGGGGGGCCAAGAGACCCAGTACTTC.

This chain connects TRBV20-1 to TRBJ1-2; D is uncertain. V lost 5 bases, J lost 8 bases, and 12 bases lay in between. The CDR3 extends over 11 amino acids. Germline CDR1 and CDR2: DFQATT and SNEGSKA (reference sequence). The CDR3 reads CSAPGIRGYTF. For the CDR3, the DNA is TGCAGTGCTCCGGGGATCCGGGGCTACACCTTC.

CDR3 in DNA: TGTGCCAGCAGGGAGACAGGGAATCAGCCCCAGCATTTT. Its translation: CASRETGNQPQHF. The gene calls are TRBV6-5 and TRBJ1-5; 7 bases line up with TRBD1. J gave up 4 bases and V 6 bases, and 3 bases lay outside the gene matches. The CDR3 consists of 13 residues. Germline-derived CDR1 and CDR2 are MNHEY and SVGAGI.

This sequence joins TRBV10-2 and TRBJ2-5; D perhaps matches TRBD1 (5 bases). V shed 8 bases and J shed 2 bases, with 9 bases lying between them. Germline assignment: CDR1 WSHSY and CDR2 SAAADI. The CDR3 covers 12 residues. The CDR3 loop reads CASGAEQETQYF. The CDR3 region has the DNA TGCGCCAGCGGGGCAGAACAAGAGACCCAGTACTTC.

J is TRBJ1-2 and V is TRBV27, with TRBD1 matching over 8 bases. The germline V gene encodes CDR1 MNHEY and CDR2 SMNVEV (reference sequence). The CDR3 runs to 15 residues. V was pared by 5 bases and J by 0 bases, with 5 bases of the junction left unmatched. The CDR3 region is CASSLSTGANYGYTF. The CDR3 bases are TGTGCCAGCAGTCTTTCGACAGGGGCTAACTATGGCTACACCTTC.

The chain uses TRBV6-4 and TRBJ2-6; 7 bases agree with TRBD1. Per germline, CDR1 MRHNA and CDR2 SNTAGT. V dropped 5 bases and J dropped 11; count of bases not matched to a gene: 9. CDR3 length equals 14 residues. CDR3 sequence: CASSQRTGLDVLTF. CDR3 DNA sequence: TGTGCCAGCAGTCAGCGGACAGGCCTAGACGTCCTGACTTTC.

This clone was detected only once. This chain connects TRBV5-1 to TRBJ1-5; no reliable D call. This CDR3 spans 16 amino acids. Germline V gene data show CDR1 as SGHRS and CDR2 as YFSETQ. Deletions cut 0 bases from V and 0 bases from J, with 10 bases between. This CDR3 reads CASSLVPGNSNQPQHF. The CDR3 DNA follows: TGCGCCAGCAGCTTGGTTCCGGGGAATAGCAATCAGCCCCAGCATTTT.

The rearrangement joins TRBV9 to TRBJ2-3, with D tentatively TRBD2 (6 bases). This CDR3 spans 16 amino acids. The germline V and J ends were trimmed by 0 bases and 4 bases, with 15 bases remaining between them. Germline assignment: CDR1 SGDLS and CDR2 YYNGEE. CDR3 nucleotide sequence: TGTGCCAGCAGCGTAGTTCCTAGCGCGGACGCAGATACGCAGTATTTT. It encodes CASSVVPSADADTQYF.

This chain uses TRBV24-1 with TRBJ2-1; 8 nucleotides line up with TRBD2. Germline CDR1 and CDR2: KGHDR and SFDVKD. The CDR3 covers 15 residues. Trimming cost V 2 bases and J 8 bases; bases outside gene matches: 7. The CDR3 DNA follows: TGTGCCACCAGTGATTGGGCTAGCGGGTACGATGAGCAGTTCTTC. This translates into CATSDWASGYDEQFF.

The chain employs TRBV3-1 (or the pseudogene TRBV3-2) and TRBJ1-6; 10 nucleotides align to TRBD1. This CDR3 comprises 16 residues. Per the germline V gene, CDR1 is LGHDT and CDR2 is YNNKEL (reference sequence). Trimming cost V 4 bases and J 10 bases; bases outside gene matches: 10. The CDR3 sequence is CASSPLDRGRFSPLHF. The CDR3 region has the DNA TGTGCCAGCAGCCCACTAGACAGGGGGCGATTCTCACCCCTCCACTTT.